This passage covers 15 T cell receptor beta chains from one sample sequenced in a study of T cell repertoires in cytomegalovirus infection. TCRdb ran MiXCR on the reads and lists one entry per CDR3 protein. The data contain roughly 310,000 distinct CDR3 sequences, roughly a sixth of them seen just once; the ten biggest clones take up around 12%. The sequenced sample was PBMCs. These receptors were collected from a human donor in good health (CMV status not recorded). Some clones in this sample may be carry-over from other donors' samples.

The gene calls are TRBV12-3 or TRBV12-4 and TRBJ2-2, with a possible D match to TRBD1 (6 bases). The CDR3 length is 17 residues. Trimming took off 6 bases at V and 1 base at J, with 18 bases between the two ends. CDR3 loop: CASSPRRTALNTGELFF. DNA for the CDR3: TGTGCCAGCAGCCCTAGACGGACAGCCCTGAACACCGGGGAGCTGTTTTTT.

This clonotype was counted ten times or more. The V call is TRBV6-1, the J call TRBJ2-7, with D perhaps given as TRBD1 or TRBD2 (5 bases each). CDR3 length: 15 amino acids. In germline, CDR1 is MNHNS, CDR2 SASEGT. V lost 1 base and J lost 3, with 13 bases in between. The CDR3 coding sequence is TGTGCCAGCAGTGAAGGAGTGGGGGACCGCTACGAGCAGTACTTC. Its translation: CASSEGVGDRYEQYF.

The chain carries TRBV10-2 and TRBJ1-2; D is perhaps TRBD1 (6 bases). Germline values: CDR1 WSHSY, CDR2 SAAADI. V was trimmed by 8 bases and J by 4 bases, leaving 14 bases between them. The CDR3 totals 13 residues. CDR3 DNA sequence: TGCGCCAGCCGGGGGGTCAGGGGCTATGGCTACACCTTC. Protein: CASRGVRGYGYTF.

The table lists this clonotype with a few counts. This sequence joins TRBV6-5 and TRBJ2-3; possibly TRBD2 for D (7 bases). The V gene's germline CDR1 is MNHEY and CDR2 SVGAGI. Trimming took off 5 bases at V and 2 bases at J, with 14 bases between the two ends. CDR3 length: 15 amino acids. This CDR3 reads CASSQWGGNTDTQYF. CDR3 DNA: TGTGCCAGCAGTCAATGGGGGGGCAACACAGATACGCAGTATTTT.

This chain links TRBV18 with TRBJ1-2; 12 nucleotides line up with TRBD1. J lost 2 bases, V lost 1 base, and 5 bases had no gene match. The CDR3 totals 17 residues. Germline CDR1 reads KGHSH; CDR2 reads LQKENI. DNA for the CDR3: TGTGCCAGCTCACCACAGGGACAGGGGGCTCTAAACTATGGCTACACCTTC. Its protein product is CASSPQGQGALNYGYTF.

The chain carries TRBV12-3 or TRBV12-4 and TRBJ1-2; 7 bases fit TRBD1. The CDR3 is 13 residues long. V lost 6 bases to trimming and J lost 8 bases; unmatched junction nucleotides: 9. The CDR3 region has the DNA TGTGCCAGCAGCCCTGACAGGGTGCGGGGCTACACCTTC. It specifies CASSPDRVRGYTF.

This clonotype has just a few counts. The V and J genes are TRBV12-3 or TRBV12-4 and TRBJ2-1; no reliable D call. The CDR3 is made up of 14 amino acids. V was trimmed by 1 base and J by 3 bases, leaving 7 bases between them. This CDR3 reads CASSLVGYYNEQFF. CDR3 sequence (DNA): TGTGCCAGCAGTTTAGTGGGCTACTACAATGAGCAGTTCTTC.

The sample holds a few counts of this clonotype. The chain joins TRBV28 to TRBJ1-2; D might be TRBD1 (5 bases). The ends were cut back, 3 bases at V and 1 base at J, with 12 bases in the middle. The CDR3 consists of 15 residues. Germline V lookup: CDR1 MDHEN, CDR2 SYDVKM. The DNA of the CDR3 is TGTGCCAGCAGTTTCGGGGGGAGGCTTAACTATGGCTACACCTTC. Translated, it gives CASSFGGRLNYGYTF.

The chain carries TRBV20-1 and TRBJ2-3; D might be TRBD1 (5 bases). Germline CDR1 and CDR2: DFQATT and SNEGSKA (reference sequence). The germline V and J ends were trimmed by 5 bases and 2 bases, with 14 bases remaining between them. CDR3 length equals 14 residues. The CDR3 DNA follows: TGCAGTGCTTTTTCAGACAGAAACACAGATACGCAGTATTTT. Its translation: CSAFSDRNTDTQYF.

This clonotype occurred a few times. V gene TRBV20-1 combines with J gene TRBJ2-1; possible D gene TRBD2, 5 bases. This CDR3 is 14 amino acids long. CDR1 and CDR2 (germline): DFQATT, SNEGSKA (reference sequence). The ends were cut back, 0 bases at V and 6 bases at J, with 12 bases in the middle. The CDR3 DNA reads TGCAGTGCTAGAGATCGAGGACTCTTCAATGAGCAGTTCTTC. Translating gives CSARDRGLFNEQFF.

This clonotype was seen ten or more times. This chain links TRBV7-2 with TRBJ2-3; TRBD2 matches at 11 bases. The ends lost 0 bases at V and 2 bases at J; junction bases unmatched: 16. Germline V gene data show CDR1 as SGHTA and CDR2 as FQGNSA. This CDR3 is 21 amino acids long. CDR3 coding DNA: TGTGCCAGCAGCTTAGCGCTGCCCCTGGTAGCGGGGGGGAAGATCACAGATACGCAGTATTTT. It translates to CASSLALPLVAGGKITDTQYF.

The V call is TRBV7-9, the J call TRBJ1-1; D is undetermined. CDR3 size: 14 residues. Germline CDR1 SEHNR, CDR2 FQNEAQ (reference sequence). Trimming stripped 2 bases from V and 1 base from J, with 8 bases between. CDR3 in amino acids: CASSLSHRNTEAFF. The CDR3 DNA reads TGTGCCAGCAGCTTAAGTCACCGGAACACTGAAGCTTTCTTT.

This clonotype was detected ten times or more. The chain uses TRBV7-9 and TRBJ1-1; D gene unclear. V lost 1 base and J lost 3, with 12 bases in between. The length of the CDR3 is 15 residues. CDR1 and CDR2 (germline): SEHNR, FQNEAQ (reference sequence). For the CDR3, the DNA is TGTGCCAGCAGCTTAGAAGGCCCGCCCGACACTGAAGCTTTCTTT. It yields the protein CASSLEGPPDTEAFF.

The chain uses TRBV11-2 and TRBJ1-4; 9 nucleotides line up with TRBD1. V was pared by 9 bases and J by 6 bases, with 5 bases of the junction left unmatched. In germline, CDR1 is SGHAT, CDR2 FQNNGV. The CDR3 has 13 residues. CDR3 DNA: TGTGCCAGTCATGACAGGGGGGATGAAAAACTGTTTTTT. Amino acid sequence: CASHDRGDEKLFF.

This clonotype appeared a few times. CDR3: CASSYLGQGYEQYF. Written as DNA, the CDR3 is TGTGCCAGCAGTTACCTGGGACAGGGCTACGAGCAGTACTTC. The rearrangement uses TRBV6-6 and TRBJ2-7; 9 nucleotides align to TRBD1. From germline, CDR1 is MNHNY and CDR2 SVGAGI (reference sequence). Trimming cost V 2 bases and J 3 bases; bases outside gene matches: 2. The CDR3 contains 14 residues.